These 8 T cell receptor beta chains were sequenced from one sample in a study of cytomegalovirus exposure and HLA in healthy donors. The PCR was carried out with 60 Vbeta primers and 13 Jbeta primers. Using immunoSEQ multiplex PCR, the repertoire was profiled, and TCRdb retains in-frame clones only, with some absent. The sample has some 110,000 clones; 70% to 80% are singletons. The sample consisted of PBMCs. The receptors shown here come from a man between 35 and 55 years old in good health and CMV-seronegative.

The V call is TRBV30, the J call TRBJ1-2; possibly TRBD1 for D (5 bases). Trimming shortened V by 3 bases and J by 5 bases, and 13 bases separated the two germline ends. The germline V gene has CDR1 GTSNPN and CDR2 SVGIG (reference sequence). The CDR3 consists of 13 residues. The CDR3 is CAWRVRTQYGYTF. The CDR3 DNA reads TGTGCCTGGAGGGTCCGGACACAGTATGGCTACACCTTC. Full variable domain (rest looked up from reference TRBV30 and TRBJ1-2): SQTIHQWPATLVQPVGSPLSLECTVEGTSNPNLYWYRQAAGRGLQLLFYSVGIGQISSEVPQNLSASRPQDRQFILSSKKLLLSDSGFYLCAWRVRTQYGYTFGSGTRLTVV.

In this sample, this clone turned up a few times. This CDR3 is CASSLSGTGAYNEQFF. The CDR3 DNA is TGCGCCAGCAGCTTGTCCGGGACAGGGGCATACAATGAGCAGTTCTTC. The chain recombines TRBV5-1 with TRBJ2-1; 10 bases map to TRBD1. The CDR3 extends over 16 amino acids. J was trimmed by 4 bases and V by 1 base; bases with no gene match: 5. CDR1 is SGHRS, CDR2 YFSETQ, per germline.

This clone was counted once. The V and J genes are TRBV19 and TRBJ1-1; D may be TRBD1 (5 bases). V was pared by 8 bases and J by 4 bases, with 17 bases between. This CDR3 has 14 amino acids. Germline CDR1 is LNHDA and CDR2 is SQIVND (reference sequence). The CDR3 nucleotides read TGTGCCAGTGGATCCAGGGTCGTGGGCACTGAAGCTTTCTTT. Translation: CASGSRVVGTEAFF.

This chain uses TRBV5-4 with TRBJ2-3, with 8 bases identical to TRBD2. Per the germline V gene, CDR1 is SGHNT and CDR2 is YYREEE (reference sequence). CDR3 size: 15 residues. The J segment lost 4 bases and the V segment lost 8 bases, leaving 12 bases of the junction unmatched. In nucleotides, the CDR3 is TGTGCCAGACCTCAGCGGGAGCAGGTGGCAGATACGCAGTATTTT. As protein: CARPQREQVADTQYF. Supplemented by reference TRBV5-4 and TRBJ2-3, the full variable domain reads ETGVTQSPTHLIKTRGQQVTLRCSSQSGHNTVSWYQQALGQGPQFIFQYYREEENGRGNFPPRFSGLQFPNYSSELNVNALELDDSALYLCARPQREQVADTQYFGPGTRLTVL.

This chain joins TRBV10-3 and TRBJ2-7; a weak D match, TRBD2 (6 bases). Trimming cost V 0 bases and J 0 bases, with 9 bases left between them. Germline values: CDR1 ENHRY, CDR2 SYGVKD. The CDR3 sequence is 15 residues long. CDR3 bases: TGTGCCATCAGTGAGTCTGGTAGCGGCTCCTACGAGCAGTACTTC. Encoded protein: CAISESGSGSYEQYF.

The chain uses TRBV5-1 and TRBJ2-1, with 9 bases matching TRBD2. Germline V lookup: CDR1 SGHRS, CDR2 YFSETQ. V lost 0 bases to trimming and J lost 5 bases; unmatched junction nucleotides: 6. The CDR3 consists of 16 residues. Here the CDR3 DNA reads TGCGCCAGCAGCTTGGAACTAGCGGGCCGGCACAATGAGCAGTTCTTC. Its protein is CASSLELAGRHNEQFF.

This chain joins TRBV5-1 and TRBJ2-1; 14 positions agree with TRBD2. Germline V gives CDR1 SGHRS, CDR2 YFSETQ. The trim removed 0 bases at V and 7 bases at J, leaving 3 bases unmatched. The CDR3 has 16 amino acids. This CDR3 reads CASSLEGLAGVNEQFF. Written as DNA, the CDR3 is TGCGCCAGCAGCTTGGAGGGACTAGCGGGGGTGAATGAGCAGTTCTTC.

Details on this clone: At one boundary the junction diverges from the germline segment, which might be a read error. The chain employs TRBV7-9 and TRBJ2-5; maybe TRBD1 (6 bases). There are 16 residues in the CDR3. Germline V lookup: CDR1 SEHNR, CDR2 FQNEAQ (reference sequence). As DNA, the CDR3 is TGTTCCAGCAGCTTACCACCGGGACACGGGGAAGAGACCCAGTACTTC. It encodes CSSSLPPGHGEETQYF.